This T cell receptor (beta chain) was obtained from a study of control samples from healthy donors and cancer patients (dated by TCRdb to 2020 to 2021). CDR1 and CDR2, looked up from the germline V gene, are SGHDN and FVKESK. The CDR3 contains 21 residues, cysteine and phenylalanine counted. Left in the record is the CDR3 DNA by itself, 63 bases read in frame from the first base. V and J are trimmed by 0 bases and 0 bases, and the gene matches miss 16 bases of the junction. On this clone: This clone's antigen is unknown. Base quality data are lacking; no much larger clone is found one base away.

Library creation used the immunoSEQ multiplex PCR assay. TCRdb holds this immuneACCESS table with in-frame rearrangements only. Some clones are missing; in checked studies, unresolved V genes explain under half, and the rest has no known cause. Recorded for this sample are around 140,000 clones; 75% to 95% of them occurred a single time. Of the sample, about 3% is held by the ten largest clones. Sequencing was carried out using blood. The rearrangement joined TRBV14 to TRBJ1-4; 7 bases in between match TRBD1. This sequence was found in a man aged 25-45 years in good health. The CDR3 protein is CASSQDLVGARTGTTNEKLFF. The DNA is TGTGCCAGCAGCCAAGATTTGGTTGGCGCCCGGACAGGCACAACTAATGAAAAACTGTTTTTT. The CDR3 plus the reference TRBV14 and TRBJ1-4 genes for the other parts give the full variable domain: EAGVTQFPSHSVIEKGQTVTLRCDPISGHDNLYWYRRVMGKEIKFLLHFVKESKQDESGMPNNRFLAERTGGTYSTLKVQPAELEDSGVYFCASSQDLVGARTGTTNEKLFFGSGTQLSVL.